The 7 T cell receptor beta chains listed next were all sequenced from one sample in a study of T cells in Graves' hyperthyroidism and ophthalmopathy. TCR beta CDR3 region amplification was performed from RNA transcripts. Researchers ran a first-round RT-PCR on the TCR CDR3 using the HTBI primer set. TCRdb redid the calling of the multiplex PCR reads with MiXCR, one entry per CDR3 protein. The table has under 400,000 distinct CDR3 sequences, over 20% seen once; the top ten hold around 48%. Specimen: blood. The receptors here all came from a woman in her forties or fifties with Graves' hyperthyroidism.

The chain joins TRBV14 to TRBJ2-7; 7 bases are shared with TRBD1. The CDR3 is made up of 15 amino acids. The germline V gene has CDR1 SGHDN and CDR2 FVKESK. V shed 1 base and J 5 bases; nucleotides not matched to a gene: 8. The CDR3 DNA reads TGTGCCAGCAGCCAAGGGTCGTCAGGGGGAGACGAGCAGTACTTC. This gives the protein CASSQGSSGGDEQYF.

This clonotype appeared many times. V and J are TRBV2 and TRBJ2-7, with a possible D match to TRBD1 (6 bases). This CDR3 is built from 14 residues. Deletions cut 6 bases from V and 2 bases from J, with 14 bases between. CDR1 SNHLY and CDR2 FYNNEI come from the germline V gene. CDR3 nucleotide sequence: TGTGCCAGCAGGCCCGAACAGGGACCCTACGAGCAGTACTTC. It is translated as CASRPEQGPYEQYF.

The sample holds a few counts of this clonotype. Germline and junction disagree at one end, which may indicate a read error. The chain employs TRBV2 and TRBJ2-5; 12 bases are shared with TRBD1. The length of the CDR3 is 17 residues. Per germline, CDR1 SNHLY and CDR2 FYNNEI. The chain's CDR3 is CAGSLPGQGAPEETQYF. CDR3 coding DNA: TGTGCCGGCAGTCTACCGGGACAGGGGGCACCCGAAGAGACCCAGTACTTC.

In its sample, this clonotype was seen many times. The CDR3: CAWGEGALIRTGELFF. CDR3 sequence (DNA): TGTGCCTGGGGAGAGGGGGCGTTAATACGCACCGGGGAGCTGTTTTTT. V usage is TRBV30 and J usage is TRBJ2-2, with 7 bases aligning to TRBD1. The CDR3 covers 16 residues. Germline V gene lookup returns CDR1 GTSNPN and CDR2 SVGIG (reference sequence). Unmatched junction bases numbered 13, after V lost 5 bases and J lost 4 bases. The whole variable domain, remainder taken from reference TRBV30 and TRBJ2-2, is SQTIHQWPATLVQPVGSPLSLECTVEGTSNPNLYWYRQAAGRGLQLLFYSVGIGQISSEVPQNLSASRPQDRQFILSSKKLLLSDSGFYLCAWGEGALIRTGELFFGEGSRLTVL.

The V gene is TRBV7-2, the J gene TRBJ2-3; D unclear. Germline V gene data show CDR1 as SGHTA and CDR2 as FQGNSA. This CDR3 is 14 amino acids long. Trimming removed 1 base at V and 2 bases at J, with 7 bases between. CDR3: CASSLVVYTDTQYF. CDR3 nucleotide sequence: TGTGCCAGCAGCTTAGTGGTCTACACAGATACGCAGTATTTT.

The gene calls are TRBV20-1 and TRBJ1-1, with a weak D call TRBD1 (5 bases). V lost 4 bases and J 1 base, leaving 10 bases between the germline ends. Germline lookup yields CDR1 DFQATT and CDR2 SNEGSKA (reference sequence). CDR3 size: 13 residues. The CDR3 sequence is CSAIWGRNTEAFF. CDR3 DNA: TGCAGTGCTATTTGGGGGAGGAACACTGAAGCTTTCTTT.

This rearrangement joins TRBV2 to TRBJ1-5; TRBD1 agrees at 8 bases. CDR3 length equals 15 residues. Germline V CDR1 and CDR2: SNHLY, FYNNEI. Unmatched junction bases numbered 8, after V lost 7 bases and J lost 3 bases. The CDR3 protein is CASTFQGAANQPQHF. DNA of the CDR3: TGTGCCAGCACCTTTCAGGGGGCAGCCAATCAGCCCCAGCATTTT.